This passage covers 6 T cell receptor beta chains from one sample sequenced in a study of blood T cell repertoires in COVID-19. Method: immunoSEQ multiplex PCR; TCRdb's copy keeps in-frame clones and lacks some. The table includes 200,000 to 300,000 clones, 65% to 90% detected once. Sequences were obtained from peripheral blood. The receptors originated from a man aged 50 or older with COVID-19, enrolled during active disease.

This clone was observed a handful of times. CDR3 protein: CATSDIGQGSAGELFF. In DNA, the CDR3 is TGTGCCACCAGTGATATAGGACAGGGTTCGGCCGGGGAGCTGTTTTTT. The chain uses TRBV24-1 and TRBJ2-2; 8 bases are a match to TRBD1. From germline, CDR1 is KGHDR and CDR2 SFDVKD. Unmatched junction bases numbered 8, after V lost 3 bases and J lost 6 bases. The CDR3 contains 16 residues.

This clone has more than one count but fewer than ten. The rearrangement uses TRBV19 and TRBJ2-7; a possible D gene is TRBD1 (5 bases). CDR3 length: 13 residues. V lost 5 bases and J 7 bases, leaving 15 bases between the germline ends. Germline V lookup: CDR1 LNHDA, CDR2 SQIVND (reference sequence). The CDR3 here is CASSDGREREQYF. The CDR3 nucleotides read TGTGCCAGTAGTGACGGCAGGGAAAGGGAGCAGTACTTC.

The V and J genes are TRBV25-1 and TRBJ1-2; 8 bases line up with TRBD1. Losses at the gene ends were 2 bases for V and 7 bases for J; bases not matched to a gene: 9. Per germline, CDR1 MGHDK and CDR2 SYGVNS. This CDR3 region has 15 residues. The chain's CDR3 is CASSETGGLGSGYTF. CDR3 sequence (DNA): TGTGCCAGCAGTGAAACAGGGGGACTGGGTTCTGGCTACACCTTC.

V usage is TRBV5-4 and J usage is TRBJ1-1; 9 nucleotides align to TRBD1. The germline V gene has CDR1 SGHNT and CDR2 YYREEE (reference sequence). This CDR3 comprises 15 residues. Unmatched junction bases numbered 4, after V lost 4 bases and J lost 0 bases. CDR3 in amino acids: CASSAGQGMNTEAFF. The CDR3 nucleotides are TGTGCCAGCAGCGCCGGACAGGGGATGAACACTGAAGCTTTCTTT.

The chain uses TRBV12-3 or TRBV12-4 and TRBJ1-5; maybe TRBD1 (6 bases). V was clipped by 6 bases and J by 7 bases, with 10 bases between them. This CDR3 is 12 amino acids long. Here the CDR3 DNA reads TGTGCCAGCAGCATGGGGGCCCAGCCCCAGCATTTT. It is translated as CASSMGAQPQHF.

The chain uses TRBV6-5 and TRBJ1-1; unclear D gene. This CDR3 comprises 13 residues. The ends were cut back, 0 bases at V and 11 bases at J, with 13 bases in the middle. CDR1 MNHEY and CDR2 SVGAGI come from the germline V gene. CDR3 coding DNA: TGTGCCAGCAGTTACTCGAGCCCCGAGCGGGCTTTCTTT. It is translated as CASSYSSPERAFF.